The 20 T cell receptor beta chains below all came from one sample that was sequenced in a study of CD8 T cells in ankylosing spondylitis. TCRdb recomputed calls from the 5' RACE reads with MiXCR, one row per CDR3 protein. The sample shows 200,000 to 300,000 distinct CDR3 sequences, more than 20% of them seen only once. Material for sequencing was blood, either unsorted or a sorted T cell fraction (not recorded which). These receptors originate from a male donor with ankylosing spondylitis or in good health (not recorded which).

This clonotype was counted ten times or more. The chain uses TRBV20-1 and TRBJ2-1; the match to TRBD1 covers 8 bases. This CDR3 is built from 14 residues. Germline V gene sequence: CDR1 DFQATT, CDR2 SNEGSKA (reference sequence). V trimming: 5 bases; J trimming: 6 bases; junction bases outside the gene matches: 9. CDR3 region: CSAPSRTGPNEQFF. DNA of the CDR3: TGCAGTGCTCCCTCTCGGACAGGGCCCAATGAGCAGTTCTTC.

This clonotype has a count of ten or more. V gene TRBV12-3 or TRBV12-4 combines with J gene TRBJ1-1, with D maybe TRBD1 (6 bases). Trimming cost V 2 bases and J 4 bases, with 8 bases left between them. This CDR3 has 13 amino acids. The CDR3 bases are TGTGCCAGCAGTTTATCCAGGGGCACTGAAGCTTTCTTT. Translation: CASSLSRGTEAFF.

This clonotype was observed many times. V gene TRBV20-1 combines with J gene TRBJ2-7; 7 bases agree with TRBD1. Germline loops: CDR1 DFQATT, CDR2 SNEGSKA (reference sequence). This CDR3 region has 11 residues. Losses at the gene ends were 6 bases for V and 5 bases for J; bases not matched to a gene: 4. The CDR3 loop is CSARDRDEQYF. The CDR3 DNA reads as TGCAGTGCACGAGACAGGGACGAGCAGTACTTC.

The chain combines TRBV11-2 with TRBJ2-4; tentative D call: TRBD1 (8 bases). This CDR3 spans 16 amino acids. The V gene's germline CDR1 is SGHAT and CDR2 FQNNGV. The ends were cut back, 5 bases at V and 5 bases at J, with 19 bases in the middle. CDR3 nucleotide sequence: TGTGCCAGCAGCCGGGGGGACAGGCTTGGCGAAAACATTCAGTACTTC. It specifies CASSRGDRLGENIQYF.

This clonotype was observed many times. The V call is TRBV29-1, the J call TRBJ1-2; 8 nucleotides agree with TRBD1. The CDR3 is 13 amino acids. Germline V lookup: CDR1 SQVTM, CDR2 ANQGSEA. The J segment lost 7 bases and the V segment lost 4 bases, leaving 8 bases of the junction unmatched. The DNA for the CDR3 is TGCAGCGTTGCCCAGACAGGGGCTTCTGGCTACACCTTC. Its translation: CSVAQTGASGYTF.

Many counts were recorded for this clonotype. The chain carries TRBV20-1 and TRBJ2-5; 9 positions agree with TRBD2. V dropped 5 bases and J dropped 4; count of bases not matched to a gene: 5. Germline CDR1 DFQATT, CDR2 SNEGSKA (reference sequence). CDR3 length: 13 amino acids. The chain's CDR3 is CSASELAGETQYF. The CDR3 region has the DNA TGCAGTGCTTCTGAACTAGCGGGAGAGACCCAGTACTTC.

This clonotype was observed many times. V is TRBV15 and J is TRBJ2-7; the D gene is possibly TRBD1 (7 bases). This CDR3 is built from 16 residues. CDR1 and CDR2 (germline): LNHNV, YYDKDF (reference sequence). The V end was cut by 0 bases, the J end by 3 bases, with 15 bases between. CDR3 sequence (DNA): TGTGCCACCAGCAGAGAGGGCCAGGGGGGAAGCTACGAGCAGTACTTC. The encoded protein is CATSREGQGGSYEQYF.

This clonotype came up many times. DNA for the CDR3: TGCAGTGCTAGAGGCGGGTACAATGAGCAGTTCTTC. Translated, it gives CSARGGYNEQFF. The rearrangement links TRBV20-1 to TRBJ2-1; tentative D call: TRBD2 (5 bases). Germline assignment: CDR1 DFQATT and CDR2 SNEGSKA (reference sequence). Trimming took 1 base from V and 4 from J, leaving 5 bases between them. The CDR3 sequence is 12 residues long.

This clonotype occurred a few times. The J gene is TRBJ1-4, the V gene TRBV20-1, with D maybe TRBD1 (6 bases). This CDR3 region has 15 residues. Trimming took off 0 bases at V and 7 bases at J, with 15 bases between the two ends. Germline assignment: CDR1 DFQATT and CDR2 SNEGSKA (reference sequence). The CDR3 reads CSARDRGRGAEKLFF. The DNA of the CDR3 is TGCAGTGCTAGAGATAGGGGCAGGGGAGCTGAAAAACTGTTTTTT.

This clonotype has a count of ten or more. The chain couples TRBV10-3 to TRBJ2-1; D uncertain. The CDR3 extends over 12 amino acids. Trimming pared 3 bases from V and 5 bases from J, leaving 5 bases between. Germline V gives CDR1 ENHRY, CDR2 SYGVKD. CDR3 sequence reads: CAISDRDNEQFF. CDR3 coding DNA: TGTGCCATCAGTGACCGGGACAATGAGCAGTTCTTC.

The chain links TRBV12-3 or TRBV12-4 to TRBJ2-2, with D possibly being TRBD1 or TRBD2 (5 bases each). V shed 3 bases and J shed 8 bases, with 7 bases lying between them. This CDR3 region has 12 residues. CDR3 DNA sequence: TGTGCCAGCAGTTTTGGGGGTGGGGAGCTGTTTTTT. As protein: CASSFGGGELFF.

The chain is built from TRBV7-3 and TRBJ2-1; 8 bases match TRBD1. The V and J ends lost 5 bases and 6 bases, in that order; junction bases with no gene match: 6. There are 14 residues in the CDR3. Germline V gives CDR1 SGHTA, CDR2 FQGTGA. CDR3 amino acids: CASSLDRDINEQFF. As DNA, the CDR3 is TGTGCCAGCAGCCTGGACAGGGACATCAATGAGCAGTTCTTC.

This sequence joins TRBV20-1 and TRBJ2-5; 11 positions agree with TRBD2. The CDR3 covers 14 residues. CDR1 and CDR2 (germline): DFQATT, SNEGSKA (reference sequence). J was trimmed by 5 bases and V by 8 bases; bases with no gene match: 10. In nucleotides, the CDR3 is TGCAGTTCGCACAAACTAGCGGGGGTGGAGACCCAGTACTTC. This codes for CSSHKLAGVETQYF.

A few counts support this clonotype. CDR3 sequence: CASSLLRGAYNEQFF. CDR3 DNA: TGTGCCAGCAGCTTATTGCGGGGGGCATACAATGAGCAGTTCTTC. The chain has TRBV7-8 and TRBJ2-1; 8 bases are shared with TRBD2. Losses at the gene ends were 2 bases for V and 4 bases for J; bases not matched to a gene: 4. This CDR3 region has 15 residues. Germline V CDR1 and CDR2: SGHVS, FQNEAQ.

On this clonotype itself: One end of the junction does not line up with germline, which may come from a read error. The J gene is TRBJ2-7, the V gene TRBV5-6, with TRBD1 matching over 7 bases. The length of the CDR3 is 13 residues. Germline CDR1 SGHDT, CDR2 YYEEEE. The CDR3 spells CASSFRDSRLLIF. CDR3 coding DNA: TGTGCCAGCAGCTTCCGGGACAGCCGCCTCCTGATCTTC.

The V call is TRBV20-1, the J call TRBJ2-3; 8 bases are a match to TRBD2. From germline, CDR1 is DFQATT and CDR2 SNEGSKA (reference sequence). This CDR3 has 16 amino acids. The ends lost 6 bases at V and 2 bases at J; junction bases unmatched: 13. The CDR3 sequence: CSAPESQRGITDTQYF. The DNA of the CDR3 is TGCAGTGCCCCGGAGAGCCAGCGGGGGATCACAGATACGCAGTATTTT.

The chain couples TRBV20-1 to TRBJ2-3, with D perhaps TRBD1 (7 bases). Trimming took off 2 bases at V and 3 bases at J, with 12 bases between the two ends. CDR3 length equals 14 residues. Per the germline V gene, CDR1 is DFQATT and CDR2 is SNEGSKA (reference sequence). As DNA, the CDR3 is TGCAGTGCTAGAAGGAGGGGGCGGACAGATACGCAGTATTTT. Its protein is CSARRRGRTDTQYF.

This clonotype has just one count. This rearrangement joins TRBV27 to TRBJ2-7; TRBD1 agrees at 8 bases. This CDR3 region has 13 residues. V lost 6 bases, J lost 9 bases, and 10 bases stayed unmatched. Germline values: CDR1 MNHEY, CDR2 SMNVEV (reference sequence). The CDR3 DNA is TGTGCCAGCAGCCCCACCAGGGGGCTTAGGCAGTACTTC. This encodes CASSPTRGLRQYF.

The rearrangement links TRBV25-1 to TRBJ2-5, with TRBD1 identical over 8 bases. Germline-derived CDR1 and CDR2 are MGHDK and SYGVNS. V lost 11 bases and J lost 5; bases outside the gene matches: 10. The CDR3 length is 13 residues. CDR3 nucleotide sequence: TGTGCCGGACAGGGCCCGACGGGGGAGACCCAGTACTTC. Its translation: CAGQGPTGETQYF.

This clonotype has just a few counts. The chain employs TRBV20-1 and TRBJ2-7, with a tentative D call TRBD1 (6 bases). V was clipped by 0 bases and J by 2 bases, with 14 bases between them. Germline V gives CDR1 DFQATT, CDR2 SNEGSKA (reference sequence). The CDR3 has 15 residues. The CDR3: CSARDSARGTYEQYF. CDR3 nucleotides: TGCAGTGCTAGAGATTCGGCCAGGGGAACCTACGAGCAGTACTTC.